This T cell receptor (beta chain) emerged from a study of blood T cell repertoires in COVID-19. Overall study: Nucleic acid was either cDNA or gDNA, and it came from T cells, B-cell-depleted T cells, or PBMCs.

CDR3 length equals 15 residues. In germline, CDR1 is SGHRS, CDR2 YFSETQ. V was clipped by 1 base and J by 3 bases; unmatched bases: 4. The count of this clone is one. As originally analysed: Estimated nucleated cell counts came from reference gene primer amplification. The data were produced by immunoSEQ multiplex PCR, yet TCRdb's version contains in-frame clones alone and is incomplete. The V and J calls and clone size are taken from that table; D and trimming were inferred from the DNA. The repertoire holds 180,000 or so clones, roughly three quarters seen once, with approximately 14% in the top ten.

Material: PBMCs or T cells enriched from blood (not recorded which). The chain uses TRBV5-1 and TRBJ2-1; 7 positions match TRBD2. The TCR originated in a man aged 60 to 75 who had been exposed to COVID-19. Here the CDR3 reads CASSLTGTNYNEQFF. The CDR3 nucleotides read TGCGCCAGCAGCTTGACCGGGACTAACTACAATGAGCAGTTCTTC.